This TCR beta chain was captured by sequencing in a study of T cells in severe cutaneous drug reactions. Study context: Patients came from Taiwan, Thailand and a European registry, 2011 to 2018.

CDR3 length: 14 residues. Germline lookup yields CDR1 KGHSH and CDR2 LQKENI. Study-wide points: One public TCRbeta CDR3 appeared in all seven blister samples, averaging around 14%.

Bulk and single-cell libraries used iRepertoire multiplex PCR with TCR subtype-specific primers. From the multiplex PCR reads, TCRdb lists one entry per CDR3 protein and no DNA. The listing contains approximately 4,000 distinct CDR3 sequences. The donors had carbamazepine-induced Stevens-Johnson syndrome or toxic epidermal necrolysis. To note about this clonotype: The antigen remains unidentified.

The origin of this receptor is a human donor with Stevens-Johnson syndrome, a severe cutaneous drug reaction. This rearrangement joins TRBV18 to TRBJ2-7; the TCRdb call, TRBD1, lacks DNA for checking. Material: PBMCs. The CDR3 region is CASSPQTDRNEQYF. The whole variable domain, filled in from reference TRBV18 and TRBJ2-7, reads NAGVMQNPRHLVRRRGQEARLRCSPMKGHSHVYWYRQLPEEGLKFMVYLQKENIIDESGMPKERFSAEFPKEGPSILRIQQVVRGDSAAYFCASSPQTDRNEQYFGPGTRLTVT.